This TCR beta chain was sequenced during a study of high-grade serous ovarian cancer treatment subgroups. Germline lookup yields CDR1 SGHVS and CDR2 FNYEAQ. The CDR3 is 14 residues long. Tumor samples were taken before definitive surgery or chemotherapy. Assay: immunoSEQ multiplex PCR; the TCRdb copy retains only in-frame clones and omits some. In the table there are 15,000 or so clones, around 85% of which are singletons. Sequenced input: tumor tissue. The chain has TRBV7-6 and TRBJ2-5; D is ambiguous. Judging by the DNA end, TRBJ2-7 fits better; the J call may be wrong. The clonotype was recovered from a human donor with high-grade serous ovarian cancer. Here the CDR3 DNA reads TGTGCCAGCAGCTTACGACTGGGCTCCTACGAGCAGTACTTC. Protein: CASSLRLGSYEQYF.